Listed below are T cell receptor beta chains from one sample, sequenced in a study of blood T cell repertoires in COVID-19. Sequencing was performed with immunoSEQ multiplex PCR; in TCRdb, only in-frame clones are kept and a portion is missing. The data hold under 350,000 clones, with 75% to 90% observed a single time. Sequenced material: PBMCs or T cells enriched from blood (not recorded which). These receptors originate from a woman aged 40-49 years who had recovered from COVID-19. The CDR3 runs from the conserved cysteine through the conserved F or W. Each record gives: J gene, D gene, V gene, clone size, CDR3 DNA, CDR3 protein. D genes are given only for firm matches. Size values are once, few and many counts, or a class for expanded clones, and some rows have none.

J: TRBJ2-1; D: TRBD1; V: TRBV6-1; size: NA; DNA: TGTGCCAGCAGTGAAGCGGGGACAGGGTATGAGCAGTTCTTC; CDR3: CASSEAGTGYEQFF
J: TRBJ2-7; D: TRBD2; V: TRBV15; size: NA; DNA: TGTGCCACCAGCAGAGTTAAAGCTAGCGGGAGGTTCGGGGAGCAGTACTTC; CDR3: CATSRVKASGRFGEQYF
J: TRBJ2-7; D: NA; V: TRBV3-1/TRBV3-2; size: NA; DNA: TGTGCCAGCAGCCCTGTAAGCTGGCGGAACACCTACGAGCAGTACTTC; CDR3: CASSPVSWRNTYEQYF
J: TRBJ2-4; D: NA; V: TRBV3-1/TRBV3-2; size: NA; DNA: TGTGCCAGCAGCCCCCGGGCCGCAGGGGAGCTTTCGGCCAAAAACATTCAGTACTTC; CDR3: CASSPRAAGELSAKNIQYF
J: TRBJ2-1; D: TRBD1; V: TRBV2; size: NA; DNA: TGTGCCAGCAGTGCAGGACAGGGATACAATGAGCAGTTCTTC; CDR3: CASSAGQGYNEQFF
J: TRBJ2-1; D: TRBD1; V: TRBV5-1; size: NA; DNA: TGCGCCAGCAGCATACGGGACAGGGGGGGCGAGCAGTTCTTC; CDR3: CASSIRDRGGEQFF
J: TRBJ1-4; D: NA; V: TRBV5-1; size: NA; DNA: TGCGCCAGCAACTTAGGACAGCCTAATGAAAAACTGTTTTTT; CDR3: CASNLGQPNEKLFF
J: TRBJ1-2; D: TRBD1; V: TRBV18; size: NA; DNA: TGTGCCAGCTCACCTGGGACAGGGGGGGTCTACACCTTC; CDR3: CASSPGTGGVYTF
J: TRBJ1-3; D: NA; V: TRBV18; size: NA; DNA: TGTGCCAGCTCACCCCAGTACTCTGGAAACACCATATATTTT; CDR3: CASSPQYSGNTIYF
J: TRBJ2-3; D: TRBD2; V: TRBV9; size: NA; DNA: TGTGCCAGCAGCCCTCGGGGGGGGAGCACAGATACGCAGTATTTT; CDR3: CASSPRGGSTDTQYF
J: TRBJ2-7; D: NA; V: TRBV5-1; size: NA; DNA: TGCGCCAGCAGCTTGGTAGTTAGCTCCTACGAGCAGTACTTC; CDR3: CASSLVVSSYEQYF
J: TRBJ1-5; D: TRBD1; V: TRBV7-2; size: NA; DNA: TGTGCCAGCAGCTCCGGGACAGTGCCCGGGCAGCCCCAGCATTTT; CDR3: CASSSGTVPGQPQHF
J: TRBJ2-7; D: TRBD1; V: TRBV10-3; size: NA; DNA: TGTGCCATCAGTTCCCCCGGGACAGTCTCCTACGAGCAGTACTTC; CDR3: CAISSPGTVSYEQYF
J: TRBJ1-5; D: NA; V: TRBV10-2; size: NA; DNA: TGCGCCAGCAGGGGCCAGGCCAATCAGCCCCAGCATTTT; CDR3: CASRGQANQPQHF
J: TRBJ1-2; D: NA; V: TRBV7-9; size: NA; DNA: TGTGCCAGCAGCTCCCTCTTCAGAAACTATGGCTACACCTTC; CDR3: CASSSLFRNYGYTF
J: TRBJ2-3; D: NA; V: TRBV9; size: NA; DNA: TGTGCCAGCAGCGTAGCTACTTTCCCGGGGACAGATACGCAGTATTTT; CDR3: CASSVATFPGTDTQYF
J: TRBJ1-2; D: NA; V: TRBV30; size: NA; DNA: TGTGCCTGGAGTGTCTGGGACACTTTAGGCTACACCTTC; CDR3: CAWSVWDTLGYTF
J: TRBJ2-5; D: NA; V: TRBV7-6; size: NA; DNA: TGTGCCAGCAGCTTAGGTCCAGGGTCACAAGAGACCCAGTACTTC; CDR3: CASSLGPGSQETQYF
J: TRBJ1-4; D: TRBD1; V: TRBV15; size: NA; DNA: TGTGCCACCAGCAGAGGAAGGGGGCGGAGTGAAAAACTGTTTTTT; CDR3: CATSRGRGRSEKLFF
J: TRBJ2-5; D: TRBD2; V: TRBV5-1; size: once; DNA: TGCGCCAGCAGAGATCCGGGAGGGCCGCAAGAGACCCAGTACTTC; CDR3: CASRDPGGPQETQYF
J: TRBJ2-1; D: TRBD2; V: TRBV30; size: NA; DNA: TGTGCCTGGAGTGTCGCCCTCGGGACTAGCGGGAGGAATGAGCAGTTCTTC; CDR3: CAWSVALGTSGRNEQFF